What follows is one TCR beta chain and its context. These data are taken from a study of CD8 T cells in Susac syndrome. Sequencing of TCR beta drew on CD8+ and CD4+ T cells from blood. Negative isolation yielded CD8+ and CD4+ T cells; FACS enriched TEMRA cells. V lost 1 base to trimming and J lost 5 bases, with 14 bases between them. The CDR3 has 15 amino acids. Germline V gene lookup returns CDR1 SEHNR and CDR2 FQNEAQ (reference sequence). Random hexamers primed reverse transcription of roughly 0.5 to 1 ug RNA. The TCR beta CDR3 was amplified by immunoSEQ multiplex PCR across 54 Vbeta, 13 Jbeta. TCRdb re-called the immunoSEQ multiplex PCR reads with MiXCR, one entry per CDR3 protein. The profile covers tens of thousands of distinct CDR3 sequences, with over 90% appearing a single time and over 0.09% taken by the ten largest.

This clonotype was obtained from a human donor with multiple sclerosis. The V and J genes are TRBV7-9 and TRBJ1-2; D not certain. Sequencing used CD4+ T cells from PBMCs. This CDR3 reads CASSLVEGGFYGYTF. Here the CDR3 DNA reads TGTGCCAGCAGCTTAGTAGAGGGCGGCTTTTATGGCTACACCTTC.